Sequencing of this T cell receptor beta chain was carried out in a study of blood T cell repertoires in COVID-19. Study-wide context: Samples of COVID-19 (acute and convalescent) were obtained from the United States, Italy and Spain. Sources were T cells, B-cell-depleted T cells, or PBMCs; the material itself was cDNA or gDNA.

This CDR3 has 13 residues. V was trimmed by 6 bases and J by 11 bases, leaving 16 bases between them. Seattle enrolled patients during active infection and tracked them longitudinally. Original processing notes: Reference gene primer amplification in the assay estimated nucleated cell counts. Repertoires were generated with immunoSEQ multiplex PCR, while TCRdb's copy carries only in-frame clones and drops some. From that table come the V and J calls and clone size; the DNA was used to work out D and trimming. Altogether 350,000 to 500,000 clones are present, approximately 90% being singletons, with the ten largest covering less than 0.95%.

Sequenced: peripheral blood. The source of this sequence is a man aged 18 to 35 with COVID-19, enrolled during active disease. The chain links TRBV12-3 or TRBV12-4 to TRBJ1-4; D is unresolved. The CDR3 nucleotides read TGTGCCAGCAGCACCTCTCTCCAGTGGAAACTGTTTTTT. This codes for CASSTSLQWKLFF.